Listed below are T cell receptor beta chains from one sample, sequenced in a study of OX40 agonist ivuxolimab in advanced cancers. Repertoires were generated with immunoSEQ multiplex PCR, while TCRdb's copy carries only in-frame clones and drops some. The sample lists 25,000 to 40,000 clones, over 80% occurring once. The specimen was CD4+ or CD8+ T cells sorted from blood, collected in a trial of the OX40 agonist ivuxolimab. The source is an adult with an advanced solid tumor such as melanoma, head and neck, liver or kidney cancer. Both conserved end residues are part of each CDR3. The order of the fields is J gene, V gene, clone size, D gene, CDR3 DNA, CDR3 protein. D genes are given only for firm matches. Size is omitted from some rows. Given values are once, few, many or a class for expanded clones.

>TRBJ2-1|TRBV9|.|.
TGTGCCAGCAGCGTAGAAGGGCAGGGGGGGACAGGTGAGCAGTTCTTC
CASSVEGQGGTGEQFF
>TRBJ2-7|TRBV29-1|.|TRBD1
TGCAGCGTTGATGGTGAGGACCGGGACAGCAGCTCCTACGAGCAGTACTTC
CSVDGEDRDSSSYEQYF
>TRBJ2-3|TRBV9|once|TRBD2
TGTGCCAGCAGCGTAGAGGGCGGGGGGACAGATACGCAGTATTTT
CASSVEGGGTDTQYF
>TRBJ1-5|TRBV28|.|.
TGTGCCAGCAGTTTGACGAGCAATCAGCCCCAGCATTTT
CASSLTSNQPQHF
>TRBJ2-7|TRBV4-3|.|TRBD2
TGCGCCAGCAGCCAAGAAGCGGGATTCACCTACGAGCAGTACTTC
CASSQEAGFTYEQYF
>TRBJ1-1|TRBV19|.|.
TGTGCCAGTAGTATAACTGAAGGGCTGAACACTGAAGCTTTCTTT
CASSITEGLNTEAFF
>TRBJ1-2|TRBV2|.|.
TGTGCCAGCAGTGAAGCGCAAGGTTCTAACTATGGCTACACCTTC
CASSEAQGSNYGYTF
>TRBJ1-2|TRBV7-9|once|.
TGTGCCAGCAGCGACGGGGGTATCTATGGCTACACCTTC
CASSDGGIYGYTF
>TRBJ2-2|TRBV5-1|.|TRBD1
TGCGCCAGCAGCTGGACAGGCCCCCAAGAGCTGTTTTTT
CASSWTGPQELFF
>TRBJ2-1|TRBV2|.|.
TGTGCCAGCAGTGAAGCGGCAGGGGATGAGCAGTTCTTC
CASSEAAGDEQFF
>TRBJ1-1|TRBV28|.|.
TGTGCCAGCAGCCCTGGCAGGGAGGCTTTCTTT
CASSPGREAFF
>TRBJ2-7|TRBV14|.|.
TGTGCCAGCAGCTCCGAAATAAGGGTCCCCTACGAGCAGTACTTC
CASSSEIRVPYEQYF
>TRBJ2-7|TRBV27|once|TRBD2
TGTGCCAGCAGACTGGGACTAGCGGAAATATACGAGCAGTACTTC
CASRLGLAEIYEQYF
>TRBJ2-1|TRBV4-1|.|TRBD2
TGCGCCAGCAGCCAAGGTCTAGCGGGAGGCTACAATGAGCAGTTCTTC
CASSQGLAGGYNEQFF
>TRBJ2-3|TRBV28|.|.
TGTGCCAGCAGTTTAGGTCGGGGCCCAGATACGCAGTATTTT
CASSLGRGPDTQYF
>TRBJ1-2|TRBV12-5|.|TRBD1
TGTGCTAGTGGTTTGTGGCAGGGGGCTTATGGCTACACCTTC
CASGLWQGAYGYTF
>TRBJ1-1|TRBV7-9|few|.
TGTGCCAGCAGCTTAGTTTTCGCTGAAGCTTTCTTT
CASSLVFAEAFF
>TRBJ2-7|TRBV5-1|.|.
TGCGCCAGCAGCTCGACCCCCGGCCGAGGGCTTTACGAGCAGTACTTC
CASSSTPGRGLYEQYF
>TRBJ2-3|TRBV19|.|.
TGTGCCAGTAGTATAGATAGGATGTCGATGGGGGGCACAGATACGCAGTATTTT
CASSIDRMSMGGTDTQYF
>TRBJ1-1|TRBV13|.|.
TGTGCCAGCAGCCCCCAGCACGTCCTGAACACTGAAGCTTTCTTT
CASSPQHVLNTEAFF
>TRBJ2-7|TRBV6-5|once|TRBD1
TGTGCCAGCAGTTGGGGACAGGGGCTCTCCTACGAGCAGTACTTC
CASSWGQGLSYEQYF
>TRBJ2-1|TRBV27|.|.
TGTGCCAGCCGAAAGGGGGGGCTGAACAATGAGCAGTTCTTC
CASRKGGLNNEQFF
>TRBJ2-2|TRBV9|.|.
TGTGCCAGCAGCCGCAACACCGGGGAGCTGTTTTTT
CASSRNTGELFF
>TRBJ1-1|TRBV9|.|.
TGTGCCAGCAGCCCGCGGACGGGAATGAACACTGAAGCTTTCTTT
CASSPRTGMNTEAFF
>TRBJ1-1|TRBV19|.|.
TGTGCCAGTAGTATCATACTGCCGGCCGAAGCTTTCTTT
CASSIILPAEAFF
>TRBJ2-1|TRBV11-2|.|.
TGTGCCAGCAGCTTGGGAACAGACTCCTACAATGAGCAGTTCTTC
CASSLGTDSYNEQFF
>TRBJ1-1|TRBV7-9|.|.
TGTGCCAGCAGCTTAGGAGTGGGCTACAGTGGAGCTTTCTTT
CASSLGVGYSGAFF
>TRBJ2-7|TRBV9|.|.
TGTGCCAGCAGCGTAGTAGAGGGCTACGAGCAGTACTTC
CASSVVEGYEQYF
>TRBJ1-1|TRBV11-2|once|.
TGTGCCAGCAGCTTAGATCTTAAAGGATACACTGAAGCTTTCTTT
CASSLDLKGYTEAFF